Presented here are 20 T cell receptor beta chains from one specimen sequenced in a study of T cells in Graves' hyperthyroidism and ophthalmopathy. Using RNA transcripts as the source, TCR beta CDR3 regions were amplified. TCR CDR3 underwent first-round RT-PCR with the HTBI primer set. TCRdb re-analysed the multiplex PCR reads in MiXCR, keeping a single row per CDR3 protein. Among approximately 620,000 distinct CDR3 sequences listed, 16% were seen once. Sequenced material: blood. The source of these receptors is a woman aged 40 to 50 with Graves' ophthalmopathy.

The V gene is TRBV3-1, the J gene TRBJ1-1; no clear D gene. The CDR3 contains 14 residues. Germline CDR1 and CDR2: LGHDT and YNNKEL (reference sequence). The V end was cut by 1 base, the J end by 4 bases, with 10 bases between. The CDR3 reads CASSQVGEVTEAFF. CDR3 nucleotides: TGTGCCAGCAGCCAAGTTGGAGAAGTCACTGAAGCTTTCTTT.

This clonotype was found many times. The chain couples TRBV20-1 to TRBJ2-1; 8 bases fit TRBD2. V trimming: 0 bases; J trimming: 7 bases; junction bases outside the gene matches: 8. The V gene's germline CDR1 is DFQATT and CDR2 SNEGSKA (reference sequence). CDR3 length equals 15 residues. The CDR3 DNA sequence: TGCAGTGCTAGAGATCTTCGGGGGGGGTCGAATGAGCAGTTCTTC. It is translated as CSARDLRGGSNEQFF.

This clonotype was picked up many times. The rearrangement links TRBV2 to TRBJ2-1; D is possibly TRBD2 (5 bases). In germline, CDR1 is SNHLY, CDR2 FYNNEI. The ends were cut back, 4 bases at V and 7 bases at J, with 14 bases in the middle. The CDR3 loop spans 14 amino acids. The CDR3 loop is CASSGPGSGNEQFF. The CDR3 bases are TGTGCCAGCAGTGGACCAGGCTCGGGAAATGAGCAGTTCTTC.

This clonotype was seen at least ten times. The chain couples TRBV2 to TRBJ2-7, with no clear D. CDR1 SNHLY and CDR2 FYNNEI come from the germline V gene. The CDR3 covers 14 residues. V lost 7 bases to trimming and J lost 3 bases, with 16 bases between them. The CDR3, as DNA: TGTGCCAGCAACCGGATCATCGACAACTACGAGCAGTACTTC. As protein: CASNRIIDNYEQYF.

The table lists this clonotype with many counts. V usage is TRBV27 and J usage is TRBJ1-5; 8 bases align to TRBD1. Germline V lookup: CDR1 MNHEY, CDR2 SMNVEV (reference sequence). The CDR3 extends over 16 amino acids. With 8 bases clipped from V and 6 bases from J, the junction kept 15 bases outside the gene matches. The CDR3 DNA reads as TGTGCCAGCGGGGCACAAGGACAGGGATGGCCTCAGCCCCAGCATTTT. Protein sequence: CASGAQGQGWPQPQHF.

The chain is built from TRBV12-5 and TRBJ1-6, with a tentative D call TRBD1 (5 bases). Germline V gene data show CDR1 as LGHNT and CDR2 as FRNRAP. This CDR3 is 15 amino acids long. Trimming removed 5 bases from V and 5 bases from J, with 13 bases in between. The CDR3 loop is CASGRSGTNNSPLHF. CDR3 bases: TGTGCTAGTGGTCGGTCCGGGACGAATAATTCACCCCTCCACTTT.

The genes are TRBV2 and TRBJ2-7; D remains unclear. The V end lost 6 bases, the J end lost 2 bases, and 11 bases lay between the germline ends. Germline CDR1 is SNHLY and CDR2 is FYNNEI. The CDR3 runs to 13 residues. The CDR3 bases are TGTGCCAGCAGGCCAGTACCGACCTACGAGCAGTACTTC. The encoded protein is CASRPVPTYEQYF.

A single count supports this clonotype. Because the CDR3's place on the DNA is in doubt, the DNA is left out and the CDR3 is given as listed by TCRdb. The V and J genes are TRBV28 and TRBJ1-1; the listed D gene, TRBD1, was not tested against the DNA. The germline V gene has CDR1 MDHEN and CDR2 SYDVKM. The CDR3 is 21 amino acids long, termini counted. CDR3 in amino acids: CASSYRAETQYFGPAITEAFF.

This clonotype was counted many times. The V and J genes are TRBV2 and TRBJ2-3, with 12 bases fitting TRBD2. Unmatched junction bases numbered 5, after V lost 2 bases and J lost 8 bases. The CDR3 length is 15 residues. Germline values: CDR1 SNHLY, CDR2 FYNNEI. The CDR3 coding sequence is TGTGCCAGCAGTGAACGACTAGCGGGAGCGACTACGCAGTATTTT. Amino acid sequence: CASSERLAGATTQYF.

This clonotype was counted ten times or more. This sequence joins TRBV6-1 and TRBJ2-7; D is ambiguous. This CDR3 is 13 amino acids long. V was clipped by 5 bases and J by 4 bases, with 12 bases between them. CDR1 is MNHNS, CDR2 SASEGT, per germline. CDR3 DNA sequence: TGTGCCAGCAGTCGGAACCACGGGTACGAGCAGTACTTC. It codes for CASSRNHGYEQYF.

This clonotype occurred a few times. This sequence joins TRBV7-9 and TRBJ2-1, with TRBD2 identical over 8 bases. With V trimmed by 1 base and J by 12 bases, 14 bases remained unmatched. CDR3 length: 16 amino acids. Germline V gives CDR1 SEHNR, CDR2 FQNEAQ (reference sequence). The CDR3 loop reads CASSLESSGSPTGQFF. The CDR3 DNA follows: TGTGCCAGCAGCTTAGAGTCCAGCGGGAGCCCCACGGGGCAGTTCTTC. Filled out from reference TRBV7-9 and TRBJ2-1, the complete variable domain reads DTGVSQNPRHKITKRGQNVTFRCDPISEHNRLYWYRQTLGQGPEFLTYFQNEAQLEKSRLLSDRFSAERPKGSFSTLEIQRTEQGDSAMYLCASSLESSGSPTGQFFGPGTRLTVL.

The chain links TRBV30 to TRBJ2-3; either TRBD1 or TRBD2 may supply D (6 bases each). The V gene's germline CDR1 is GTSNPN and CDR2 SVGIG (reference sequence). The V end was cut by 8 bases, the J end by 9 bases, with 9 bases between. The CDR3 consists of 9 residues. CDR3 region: CAMGGTQYF. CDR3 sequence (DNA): TGTGCCATGGGGGGCACGCAGTATTTT.

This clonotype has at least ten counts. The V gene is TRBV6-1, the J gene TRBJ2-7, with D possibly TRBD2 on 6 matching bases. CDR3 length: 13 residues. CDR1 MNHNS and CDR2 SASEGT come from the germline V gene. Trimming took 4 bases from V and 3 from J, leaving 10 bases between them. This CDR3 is CASSAQGGYEQYF. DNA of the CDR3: TGTGCCAGCAGTGCTCAGGGAGGCTACGAGCAGTACTTC.

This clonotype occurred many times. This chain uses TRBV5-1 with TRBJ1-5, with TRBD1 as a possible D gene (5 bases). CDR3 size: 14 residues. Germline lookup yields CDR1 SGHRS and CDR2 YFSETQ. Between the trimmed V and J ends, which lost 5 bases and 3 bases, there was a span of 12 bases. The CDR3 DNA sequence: TGCGCCAGCAGATCCGGGGGATCCAATCAGCCCCAGCATTTT. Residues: CASRSGGSNQPQHF.

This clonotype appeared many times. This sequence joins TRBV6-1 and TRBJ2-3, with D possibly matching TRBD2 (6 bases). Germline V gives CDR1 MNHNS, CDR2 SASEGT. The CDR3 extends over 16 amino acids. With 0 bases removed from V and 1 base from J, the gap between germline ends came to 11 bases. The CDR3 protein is CASSEAGRYRTDTQYF. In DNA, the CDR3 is TGTGCCAGCAGTGAAGCAGGGAGGTACCGCACAGATACGCAGTATTTT.

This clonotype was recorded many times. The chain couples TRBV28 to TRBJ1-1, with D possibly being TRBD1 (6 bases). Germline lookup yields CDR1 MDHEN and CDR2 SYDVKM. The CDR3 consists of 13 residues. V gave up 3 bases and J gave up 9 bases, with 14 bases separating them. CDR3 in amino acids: CASSLQGLTKAFF. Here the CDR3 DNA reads TGTGCCAGCAGTTTGCAGGGGCTAACCAAAGCTTTCTTT.

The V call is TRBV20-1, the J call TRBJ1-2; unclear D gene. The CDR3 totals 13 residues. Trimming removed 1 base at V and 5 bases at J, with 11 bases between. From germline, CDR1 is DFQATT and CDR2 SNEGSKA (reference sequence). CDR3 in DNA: TGCAGTGCTAGAGGCCCCGTGGAGTATGGCTACACCTTC. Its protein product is CSARGPVEYGYTF.

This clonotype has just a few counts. DNA for the CDR3: TGTGCCAGCAGTACCGGGACAGGGGGCAAGGATTCACCCCTCCACTTT. This translates into CASSTGTGGKDSPLHF. The gene calls are TRBV6-1 and TRBJ1-6, with 12 bases lining up with TRBD1. After removal of 5 bases from V and 8 bases from J, the junction contained 7 bases not matched to a gene. The germline V gene encodes CDR1 MNHNS and CDR2 SASEGT. The CDR3 totals 16 residues.

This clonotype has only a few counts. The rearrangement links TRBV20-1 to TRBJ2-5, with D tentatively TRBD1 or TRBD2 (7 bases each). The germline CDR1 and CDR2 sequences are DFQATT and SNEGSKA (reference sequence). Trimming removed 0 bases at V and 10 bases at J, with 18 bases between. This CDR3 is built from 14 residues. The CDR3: CSARDPGPGGGQYF. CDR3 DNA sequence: TGCAGTGCTAGAGATCCGGGGCCAGGGGGGGGCCAGTACTTC.

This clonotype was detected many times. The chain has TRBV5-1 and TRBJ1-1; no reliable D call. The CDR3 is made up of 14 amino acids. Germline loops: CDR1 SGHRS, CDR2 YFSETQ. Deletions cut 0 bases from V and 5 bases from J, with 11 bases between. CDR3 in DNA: TGCGCCAGCAGCTTGGAGGGCGGAGGTACTGAAGCTTTCTTT. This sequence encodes CASSLEGGGTEAFF.